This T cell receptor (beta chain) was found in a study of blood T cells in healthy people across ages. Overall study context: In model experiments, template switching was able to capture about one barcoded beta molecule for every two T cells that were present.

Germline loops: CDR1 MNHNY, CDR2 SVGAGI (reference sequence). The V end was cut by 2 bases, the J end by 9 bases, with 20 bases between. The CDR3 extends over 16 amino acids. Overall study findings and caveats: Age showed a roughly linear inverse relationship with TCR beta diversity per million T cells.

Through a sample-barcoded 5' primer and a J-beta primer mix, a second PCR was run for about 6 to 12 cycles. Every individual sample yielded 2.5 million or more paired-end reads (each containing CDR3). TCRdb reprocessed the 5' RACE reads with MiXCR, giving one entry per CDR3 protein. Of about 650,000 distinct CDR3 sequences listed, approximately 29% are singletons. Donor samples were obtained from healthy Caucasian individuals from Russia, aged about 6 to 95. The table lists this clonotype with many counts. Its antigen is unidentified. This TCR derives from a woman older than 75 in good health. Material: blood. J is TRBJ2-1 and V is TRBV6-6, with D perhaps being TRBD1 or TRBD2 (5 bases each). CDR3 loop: CASSYPVMDWGAEQFF. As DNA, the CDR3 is TGTGCCAGCAGTTACCCGGTTATGGACTGGGGCGCTGAGCAGTTCTTC.